What follows are 24 T cell receptor beta chains derived from one specimen sequenced in a study of blood T cell repertoires in COVID-19. Assay used: immunoSEQ multiplex PCR; TCRdb lists only in-frame clones, some missing. Of about 220,000 clones listed, around 84% are singletons. The sample taken for sequencing was peripheral blood. The receptors were gathered from a man aged 50 to 59 with active or convalescent COVID-19.

This chain connects TRBV3-1 (or the pseudogene TRBV3-2) to TRBJ1-4; 11 bases line up with TRBD1. Germline CDR1 reads LGHDT; CDR2 reads YNNKEL (reference sequence). V gave up 3 bases and J gave up 8 bases; unmatched junction bases: 2. The CDR3 spans 14 residues. The CDR3 reads CASSHRDRGEKLFF. CDR3 nucleotides: TGTGCCAGCAGCCACCGGGACAGGGGGGAAAAACTGTTTTTT.

The chain employs TRBV7-2 and TRBJ1-2; unclear D gene. V gave up 3 bases and J gave up 4 bases, with 9 bases separating them. Per germline, CDR1 SGHTA and CDR2 FQGNSA. The CDR3 has 13 residues. Here the CDR3 reads CASSFERIYGYTF. In DNA, the CDR3 is TGTGCCAGCAGCTTTGAGCGAATCTATGGCTACACCTTC.

The chain carries TRBV18 and TRBJ1-2, with 10 bases aligning to TRBD1. Germline V CDR1 and CDR2: KGHSH, LQKENI. This CDR3 spans 14 amino acids. Trimming at V came to 4 bases and at J to 3 bases, leaving 2 bases not matched to a gene. CDR3 in DNA: TGTGCCAGCTCACTTGGGACAGGGGACTATGGCTACACCTTC. Its protein is CASSLGTGDYGYTF.

This clone was found a few times. V gene TRBV13 combines with J gene TRBJ1-6; possible D gene TRBD1, 6 bases. The germline gives CDR1 PRHDT, CDR2 FYEKMQ (reference sequence). This CDR3 is 19 amino acids long. Deletions cut 0 bases from V and 2 bases from J, with 17 bases between. CDR3 in amino acids: CASSLGQQGSETYNSPLHF. The CDR3 DNA sequence: TGTGCCAGCAGCTTAGGCCAACAGGGCTCGGAAACCTATAATTCACCCCTCCACTTT. Complete variable domain (other parts from reference TRBV13 and TRBJ1-6): AAGVIQSPRHLIKEKRETATLKCYPIPRHDTVYWYQQGPGQDPQFLISFYEKMQSDKGSIPDRFSAQQFSDYHSELNMSSLELGDSALYFCASSLGQQGSETYNSPLHFGNGTRLTVT.

This clone was picked up a small number of times. The chain is built from TRBV2 and TRBJ1-3, with D possibly matching TRBD1 (5 bases). Germline V gives CDR1 SNHLY, CDR2 FYNNEI. This CDR3 contains 16 residues. Trimming took 0 bases from V and 5 from J, leaving 14 bases between them. CDR3 residues: CASSEAPRSGRNTIYF. DNA for the CDR3: TGTGCCAGCAGTGAAGCGCCTCGGTCAGGGAGAAACACCATATATTTT.

In its sample, this clone was seen a few times. This chain connects TRBV12-5 to TRBJ1-1; 9 nucleotides line up with TRBD1. V shed 6 bases, J shed 4 bases, and the junction held 12 bases outside the gene matches. Germline CDR1 and CDR2: LGHNT and FRNRAP. The CDR3 is 16 residues long. The CDR3 DNA reads TGTGCTAGTGGGTCTGACAGGGGGATGGGTTTCACTGAAGCTTTCTTT. Protein product: CASGSDRGMGFTEAFF. The full variable domain, completed using reference TRBV12-5 and TRBJ1-1, is DARVTQTPRHKVTEMGQEVTMRCQPILGHNTVFWYRQTMMQGLELLAYFRNRAPLDDSGMPKDRFSAEMPDATLATLKIQPSEPRDSAVYFCASGSDRGMGFTEAFFGQGTRLTVV.

This chain connects TRBV18 to TRBJ2-1; TRBD2 aligns across 12 bases. This CDR3 comprises 16 residues. CDR1 KGHSH and CDR2 LQKENI come from the germline V gene. The V and J ends lost 8 bases and 4 bases, in that order; junction bases with no gene match: 9. The CDR3 bases are TGTGCCAGCACCACGCGAACTAGCGGGAGGTACAATGAGCAGTTCTTC. It codes for CASTTRTSGRYNEQFF.

V and J are TRBV7-9 and TRBJ2-7; TRBD2 matches 13 bases. The CDR3 runs to 14 residues. Germline CDR1 reads SEHNR; CDR2 reads FQNEAQ (reference sequence). V lost 8 bases, J lost 3 bases, and 4 bases stayed unmatched. The CDR3 loop reads CASGTSGMLYEQYF. In nucleotides, the CDR3 is TGTGCCAGCGGGACTAGCGGGATGCTCTACGAGCAGTACTTC.

The gene calls are TRBV19 and TRBJ1-5; 8 nucleotides match TRBD1. This CDR3 is built from 16 residues. Germline V gene data show CDR1 as LNHDA and CDR2 as SQIVND (reference sequence). V trimming: 6 bases; J trimming: 3 bases; junction bases outside the gene matches: 10. CDR3 in amino acids: CASSQSQGALNQPQHF. The CDR3 bases are TGTGCCAGTAGCCAATCGCAGGGGGCCCTCAATCAGCCCCAGCATTTT.

The chain joins TRBV28 to TRBJ2-7; tentatively, D is TRBD1 (6 bases). The CDR3 consists of 14 residues. Germline loops: CDR1 MDHEN, CDR2 SYDVKM. Trimming removed 4 bases at V and 1 base at J, with 11 bases between. CDR3: CASSYRDTSYEQYF. CDR3 DNA: TGTGCCAGCAGTTACCGGGACACATCCTACGAGCAGTACTTC.

This clone has a handful of counts. The V gene is TRBV19, the J gene TRBJ1-2, with TRBD1 matching 7 bases. Germline V gene data show CDR1 as LNHDA and CDR2 as SQIVND (reference sequence). This CDR3 is built from 17 residues. Losses at the gene ends were 6 bases for V and 1 base for J; bases not matched to a gene: 14. In DNA, the CDR3 is TGTGCCAGTAGAGGGTCCAAGGACAGGCGGATTAACTATGGCTACACCTTC. Translated, it gives CASRGSKDRRINYGYTF.

V gene TRBV2 combines with J gene TRBJ2-2; D remains ambiguous. The CDR3 is 13 residues long. From germline, CDR1 is SNHLY and CDR2 FYNNEI. Trimming left V 4 bases short and J 4 bases short, with 7 bases between. CDR3: CASSGGGTGELFF. The CDR3 coding sequence is TGTGCCAGCAGTGGCGGTGGCACCGGGGAGCTGTTTTTT.

This clone was seen once. CDR3 amino acids: CASSSVGPPEQFF. For the CDR3, the DNA is TGTGCCAGCAGCTCGGTGGGCCCGCCTGAGCAGTTCTTC. The chain has TRBV5-4 and TRBJ2-1, with D unclear. Trimming left V 3 bases short and J 9 bases short, with 13 bases between. The CDR3 consists of 13 residues. Looked up from germline, CDR1 is SGHNT and CDR2 is YYREEE (reference sequence).

The chain has TRBV11-3 and TRBJ2-7; D is possibly TRBD1 (6 bases). V lost 5 bases, J lost 0 bases, and 11 bases lay in between. The CDR3 loop spans 14 amino acids. The germline CDR1 and CDR2 sequences are SGHNT and YENEEA. CDR3: CASSKDSYSYEQYF. In nucleotides, the CDR3 is TGTGCCAGCAGCAAGGACAGTTACTCCTACGAGCAGTACTTC.

J is TRBJ2-7 and V is TRBV5-4, with TRBD1 matching 7 bases. CDR1 SGHNT and CDR2 YYREEE come from the germline V gene (reference sequence). V trimming: 4 bases; J trimming: 2 bases; junction bases outside the gene matches: 6. This CDR3 spans 14 amino acids. The CDR3 spells CASSRIQGAYEQYV. For the CDR3, the DNA is TGTGCCAGCAGCCGCATTCAGGGGGCCTACGAGCAGTACGTC.

V usage is TRBV5-1 and J usage is TRBJ1-6; tentative D call: TRBD1 (6 bases). V was pared by 2 bases and J by 4 bases, with 13 bases between. The CDR3 is made up of 16 amino acids. Per germline, CDR1 SGHRS and CDR2 YFSETQ. In DNA form, the CDR3 reads TGCGCCAGCAGCTTAGAACAGGGAGGGTATAATTCACCCCTCCACTTT. Its protein is CASSLEQGGYNSPLHF.

This chain uses TRBV6-5 with TRBJ2-7; the match to TRBD2 covers 14 bases. There are 16 residues in the CDR3. The ends lost 2 bases at V and 2 bases at J; junction bases unmatched: 2. Looked up from germline, CDR1 is MNHEY and CDR2 is SVGAGI. The CDR3 region is CASSYGLAGGTYEQYF. In DNA form, the CDR3 reads TGTGCCAGCAGTTACGGACTAGCGGGAGGCACCTACGAGCAGTACTTC.

The chain is built from TRBV6-5 and TRBJ2-7, with TRBD2 matching over 7 bases. Germline V gives CDR1 MNHEY, CDR2 SVGAGI. CDR3 length: 15 amino acids. V was clipped by 7 bases and J by 2 bases; unmatched bases: 11. Here the CDR3 reads CASTPDGGSAYEQYV. CDR3 DNA: TGTGCCAGCACCCCCGACGGGGGGTCAGCCTACGAGCAGTACGTC.

V is TRBV7-3 and J is TRBJ2-3; 7 bases are shared with TRBD2. Germline CDR1 is SGHTA and CDR2 is FQGTGA. The CDR3 sequence is 17 residues long. Trimming removed 5 bases from V and 6 bases from J; junction bases left unmatched: 17. CDR3 sequence (DNA): TGTGCCAGCAGCGTGGGAGGGAGGCTCTGGAAGGGGGATACGCAGTATTTT. It yields the protein CASSVGGRLWKGDTQYF.

The chain recombines TRBV7-8 with TRBJ2-5; 9 positions agree with TRBD2. Germline trimming cut 5 bases from V and 6 bases from J; bases unmatched to any gene: 13. The length of the CDR3 is 16 residues. Looked up from germline, CDR1 is SGHVS and CDR2 is FQNEAQ. The CDR3 here is CASSAHRAGGPKTQYF. The CDR3 nucleotides are TGTGCCAGCAGCGCCCATCGGGCGGGAGGGCCCAAGACCCAGTACTTC.

CDR3 region: CASSLGTSGSFVYEQYF. The DNA for the CDR3 is TGCGCCAGCAGCCTAGGGACTAGCGGGAGCTTTGTCTACGAGCAGTACTTC. The chain is built from TRBV5-1 and TRBJ2-7; 14 nucleotides match TRBD2. CDR1 is SGHRS and CDR2 is YFSETQ in the germline V gene. Trimming at V came to 4 bases and at J to 3 bases, leaving 9 bases not matched to a gene. The CDR3 has 17 amino acids.

The chain recombines TRBV3-1 (or the pseudogene TRBV3-2) with TRBJ2-1, with D tentatively TRBD2 (6 bases). CDR3 size: 15 residues. Germline CDR1 LGHDT, CDR2 YNNKEL (reference sequence). Between the trimmed V and J ends, which lost 4 bases and 8 bases, there was a span of 18 bases. The CDR3 region has the DNA TGTGCCAGCAGCCCAGGACTATTTAGGGTTCATGAGCAGTTCTTC. This codes for CASSPGLFRVHEQFF.

The V and J genes are TRBV4-2 and TRBJ1-1; D may be TRBD1 (5 bases). The germline V gene encodes CDR1 LGHNA and CDR2 YNFKEQ. With 4 bases removed from V and 1 base from J, the gap between germline ends came to 10 bases. There are 14 residues in the CDR3. The CDR3 DNA sequence: TGTGCCAGCAGCCCAGGACACGAGAACACTGAAGCTTTCTTT. Its protein product is CASSPGHENTEAFF.

This clone was observed a single time. The chain is built from TRBV28 and TRBJ1-5, with 10 nucleotides matching TRBD1. CDR1 and CDR2 (germline): MDHEN, SYDVKM. Trimming took 4 bases from V and 2 from J; bases not matched to a gene: 8. The CDR3 is 17 residues long. CDR3: CASSSPGQGFGNQPQHF. DNA for the CDR3: TGTGCCAGCAGTTCCCCGGGACAGGGGTTTGGCAATCAGCCCCAGCATTTT.